These T cell receptor beta chains were read from a single sample in a study of control samples from healthy donors and cancer patients. TCRdb keeps only in-frame clones here, not all; method: immunoSEQ multiplex PCR. The sample has 130,000 or so clones; about 88% are singletons. The sample consisted of blood. These receptor sequences come from a man aged 45-60 years in good health. Each CDR3 is given with its conserved first and last residue. Each record gives: V gene, clone size, D gene, CDR3 length, J gene, CDR3 protein, CDR3 DNA. A D gene is named only where the DNA matches it firmly. Expanded clones get a size class; other rows say once, few or many, or leave the size out.

V: TRBV11-2; size: -; D: -; length: 14; J: TRBJ2-1; CDR3: CASSFRGLDNEQFF; DNA: TGTGCCAGCAGCTTTCGGGGGTTGGACAATGAGCAGTTCTTC
V: TRBV6-1; size: -; D: -; length: 15; J: TRBJ1-5; CDR3: CASSEEHYSNQPQHF; DNA: TGTGCCAGCAGTGAAGAACACTATAGCAATCAGCCCCAGCATTTT
V: TRBV5-5; size: few; D: TRBD1; length: 15; J: TRBJ2-2; CDR3: CASSLHRGSTGELFF; DNA: TGTGCCAGCAGCTTGCACAGGGGATCGACCGGGGAGCTGTTTTTT
V: TRBV6-5; size: -; D: TRBD1; length: 13; J: TRBJ1-4; CDR3: CASKRQGNEKLFF; DNA: TGTGCCAGCAAACGACAGGGTAATGAAAAACTGTTTTTT
V: TRBV12-3/TRBV12-4; size: -; D: -; length: 11; J: TRBJ2-7; CDR3: CASSLKHEQYF; DNA: TGTGCCAGCAGTTTAAAACACGAGCAGTACTTC
V: TRBV6-5; size: -; D: -; length: 12; J: TRBJ1-6; CDR3: CASSTLYSPLHF; DNA: TGTGCCAGCAGTACGCTATATTCACCCCTCCACTTT
V: TRBV3-1/TRBV3-2; size: -; D: -; length: 15; J: TRBJ1-3; CDR3: CASSQEEYSGNTIYF; DNA: TGTGCCAGCAGCCAAGAGGAATACTCTGGAAACACCATATATTTT
V: TRBV27; size: -; D: -; length: 13; J: TRBJ2-7; CDR3: CASSSGDLLEQYF; DNA: TGTGCCAGCAGCTCAGGGGACCTTCTGGAGCAGTACTTC
V: TRBV13; size: -; D: -; length: 15; J: TRBJ1-4; CDR3: CASSLGTGTNEKLFF; DNA: TGTGCCAGCAGCTTAGGCACAGGGACGAATGAAAAACTGTTTTTT
V: TRBV2; size: -; D: TRBD1; length: 16; J: TRBJ2-1; CDR3: CASIPSDREPYNEQFF; DNA: TGTGCCAGTATACCGTCGGACAGGGAGCCCTACAATGAGCAGTTCTTC
V: TRBV11-3; size: -; D: TRBD1; length: 14; J: TRBJ2-7; CDR3: CASSLVGTGGEQYF; DNA: TGTGCCAGCAGCTTAGTCGGGACAGGGGGAGAGCAGTACTTC
V: TRBV7-8; size: -; D: -; length: 13; J: TRBJ2-1; CDR3: CASSLTEDNEQFF; DNA: TGTGCCAGCAGCTTAACAGAAGACAATGAGCAGTTCTTC
V: TRBV7-9; size: -; D: -; length: 13; J: TRBJ1-1; CDR3: CAVSGLYDTEAFF; DNA: TGTGCCGTCAGTGGCCTTTATGACACTGAAGCTTTCTTT
V: TRBV6-5; size: -; D: TRBD1; length: 13; J: TRBJ2-2; CDR3: CATRTGGTGELFF; DNA: TGTGCCACCCGGACAGGGGGGACCGGGGAGCTGTTTTTT
V: TRBV28; size: -; D: -; length: 14; J: TRBJ2-1; CDR3: CASRPSGPYNEQFF; DNA: TGTGCCAGCCGCCCCAGCGGCCCCTACAATGAGCAGTTCTTC
V: TRBV5-1; size: -; D: TRBD1; length: 15; J: TRBJ2-7; CDR3: CASRKTTGGSYEQYF; DNA: TGCGCCAGCAGAAAAACGACAGGGGGTTCATACGAGCAGTACTTC
V: TRBV6-6; size: -; D: -; length: 13; J: TRBJ2-7; CDR3: CASSLHHFYEQYF; DNA: TGTGCCAGCAGTCTCCATCATTTCTACGAGCAGTACTTC
V: TRBV10-1; size: -; D: -; length: 15; J: TRBJ2-3; CDR3: CATSNLESGTDTQYF; DNA: TGCGCCACCAGCAATCTAGAGTCCGGCACAGATACGCAGTATTTT
V: TRBV12-3/TRBV12-4; size: -; D: -; length: 13; J: TRBJ2-2; CDR3: CASRRQATGELFF; DNA: TGTGCCAGCAGAAGACAGGCCACCGGGGAGCTGTTTTTT
V: TRBV18; size: -; D: TRBD1; length: 14; J: TRBJ1-4; CDR3: CASSPRQGDEKLFF; DNA: TGTGCCAGCTCACCTCGACAGGGAGACGAAAAACTGTTTTTT
V: TRBV4-1; size: -; D: -; length: 15; J: TRBJ1-5; CDR3: CASSHPFRGNQPQHF; DNA: TGCGCCAGCAGCCATCCCTTTAGGGGGAATCAGCCCCAGCATTTT
V: TRBV11-2; size: -; D: TRBD1; length: 15; J: TRBJ1-6; CDR3: CASSSSGQGGSPLHF; DNA: TGTGCCAGCAGCTCCAGTGGACAGGGAGGTTCACCCCTCCACTTT
V: TRBV10-3; size: -; D: -; length: 14; J: TRBJ2-3; CDR3: CAIRDLSMTDTQYF; DNA: TGTGCCATCAGGGACTTAAGCATGACAGATACGCAGTATTTT
V: TRBV10-3; size: -; D: -; length: 15; J: TRBJ1-1; CDR3: CAISGVRGKVTEAFF; DNA: TGTGCCATCAGTGGGGTCCGTGGGAAAGTGACTGAAGCTTTCTTT
V: TRBV6-6; size: -; D: -; length: 14; J: TRBJ1-4; CDR3: CASSYRDLNEKLFF; DNA: TGTGCCAGCAGTTACCGGGACCTGAATGAAAAACTGTTTTTT
V: TRBV5-1; size: -; D: TRBD2; length: 16; J: TRBJ2-3; CDR3: CASSLDSGAYGDTQYF; DNA: TGCGCCAGCAGCTTGGATAGCGGGGCCTACGGAGATACGCAGTATTTT
V: TRBV30; size: -; D: -; length: 13; J: TRBJ2-7; CDR3: CAWNIGGAYEQYF; DNA: TGTGCCTGGAATATAGGGGGAGCCTACGAGCAGTACTTC